The 18 T cell receptor beta chains listed next were all sequenced from one sample in a study of molecular identifiers for immune sequencing clone quantification. TCRdb called the PCR reads again in MiXCR, with one record for every CDR3 protein. This table has approximately 550,000 distinct CDR3 sequences, about a fifth appearing once. Source material: naive CD8+ T cells from blood, with Jurkat cell RNA spiked in. Subset meaning: FACS-sorted CD8+CD4-CCR7+CD45RA+ naive T cells. The source of these receptors is a human donor in good health. Some libraries in this study had Jurkat cell RNA spiked in.

The sample holds many counts of this clonotype. The rearrangement links TRBV7-2 to TRBJ2-1; D may be TRBD2 (6 bases). The V and J ends lost 1 base and 8 bases respectively, with 18 bases between them. CDR3 length: 16 residues. The V gene's germline CDR1 is SGHTA and CDR2 FQGNSA. CDR3 coding DNA: TGTGCCAGCAGCTTAGGGGGGACTTATAATCGGGATGAGCAGTTCTTC. It encodes CASSLGGTYNRDEQFF.

This clonotype was recorded at least ten times. This rearrangement joins TRBV7-9 to TRBJ2-7; 9 positions match TRBD1. Germline assignment: CDR1 SEHNR and CDR2 FQNEAQ (reference sequence). There are 13 residues in the CDR3. V gave up 5 bases and J gave up 5 bases; unmatched junction bases: 4. The CDR3 protein is CASSAWTGDEQYF. CDR3 bases: TGTGCCAGCAGCGCCTGGACAGGGGACGAGCAGTACTTC. Based on the CDR3 plus reference TRBV7-9 and TRBJ2-7, the full variable domain is DTGVSQNPRHKITKRGQNVTFRCDPISEHNRLYWYRQTLGQGPEFLTYFQNEAQLEKSRLLSDRFSAERPKGSFSTLEIQRTEQGDSAMYLCASSAWTGDEQYFGPGTRLTVT.

Points on this clonotype: A junction boundary mismatches the germline segment, possibly from a read error. The chain's CDR3 is CASRTPGGPSPNQPQRF. The CDR3 nucleotides are TGTGCCAGTAGAACCCCTGGAGGGCCCAGTCCCAATCAGCCCCAGCGTTTT. This chain uses TRBV19 with TRBJ1-5, with no clear D. CDR1 and CDR2 from the germline V gene are LNHDA and SQIVND (reference sequence). This CDR3 is built from 17 residues.

As to this clonotype: A single base separates this from a much larger clone, so it may be a read error. The V call is TRBV4-1, the J call TRBJ2-1; 8 positions agree with TRBD2. Germline lookup yields CDR1 MGHRA and CDR2 YSYEKL. The CDR3 spans 14 residues. The J segment lost 4 bases and the V segment lost 3 bases, leaving 2 bases of the junction unmatched. The CDR3 region is CASSQIAGYNEQFF. The CDR3 region has the DNA TGCGCCAGCAGCCAGATAGCGGGGTACAATGAGCAGTTCTTC.

This clonotype was observed a few times. The genes are TRBV27 and TRBJ2-2; TRBD2 aligns across 8 bases. The V gene end was trimmed by 0 bases and the J gene end by 6 bases; junction bases not matched to a gene: 3. This CDR3 contains 15 residues. From germline, CDR1 is MNHEY and CDR2 SMNVEV (reference sequence). CDR3 amino acids: CASSLSGLAAGELFF. DNA for the CDR3: TGTGCCAGCAGTTTATCAGGACTAGCCGCCGGGGAGCTGTTTTTT.

Turning to this clonotype: With only one base between it and a far larger clone, this is likely a read error. The chain joins TRBV29-1 to TRBJ2-7; a weak D match, TRBD1 (6 bases). In germline, CDR1 is SQVTM, CDR2 ANQGSEA. The CDR3 has 11 residues. V was cut by 3 bases and J by 4 bases, with 7 bases left in between. As DNA, the CDR3 is TGCAGCGTTGAGAGGGGGTACGAGCAGTACTTC. It specifies CSVERGYEQYF.

This clonotype has only a few counts. The CDR3 region is CASSTGPHNGEQFF. In nucleotides, the CDR3 is TGTGCCAGCAGTACGGGACCCCACAATGGTGAGCAGTTCTTC. The J gene is TRBJ2-1, the V gene TRBV27; D tentatively reads TRBD1 or TRBD2 (5 bases each). Trimming cost V 5 bases and J 9 bases, with 17 bases left between them. Germline V lookup: CDR1 MNHEY, CDR2 SMNVEV (reference sequence). The CDR3 extends over 14 amino acids.

This clonotype was counted at least ten times. The chain recombines TRBV10-2 with TRBJ1-5, with D possibly matching TRBD1 (5 bases). Germline-derived CDR1 and CDR2 are WSHSY and SAAADI. The CDR3 contains 13 residues. V was shortened by 0 bases and J by 5 bases, with 5 bases between the two germline ends. CDR3 DNA sequence: TGCGCCAGCAGTGAGTCGGGGGATCAGCCCCAGCATTTT. It yields the protein CASSESGDQPQHF.

The table lists this clonotype with many counts. The chain joins TRBV7-2 to TRBJ2-3; 11 nucleotides align to TRBD2. Germline V gene lookup returns CDR1 SGHTA and CDR2 FQGNSA. The CDR3 is 17 residues long. After removal of 6 bases from V and 0 bases from J, the junction contained 8 bases not matched to a gene. The CDR3: CASSLLAGVTSTDTQYF. The DNA of the CDR3 is TGTGCCAGCAGTTTACTAGCGGGGGTAACTAGCACAGATACGCAGTATTTT.

The genes are TRBV5-1 and TRBJ2-2; tentatively, D is TRBD2 (6 bases). The CDR3 loop spans 16 amino acids. Germline loops: CDR1 SGHRS, CDR2 YFSETQ. V dropped 0 bases and J dropped 3 bases, with 12 bases sitting between them. The CDR3 coding sequence is TGCGCCAGCAGCTTGGTGGGGGGAGACTACACCGGGGAGCTGTTTTTT. It specifies CASSLVGGDYTGELFF.

This clonotype was found a few times. The V and J genes are TRBV19 and TRBJ2-3; weak D call: TRBD2 (5 bases). CDR1 LNHDA and CDR2 SQIVND come from the germline V gene (reference sequence). Trimming cost V 4 bases and J 6 bases, with 20 bases left between them. This CDR3 has 16 residues. DNA for the CDR3: TGTGCCAGTAGTACATTCTCTAGCAGACCCACCGATACGCAGTATTTT. Encoded protein: CASSTFSSRPTDTQYF.

At least ten counts were recorded for this clonotype. The chain employs TRBV20-1 and TRBJ1-2; D ambiguous. V dropped 0 bases and J dropped 8 bases, with 7 bases sitting between them. There are 11 residues in the CDR3. Germline V gene lookup returns CDR1 DFQATT and CDR2 SNEGSKA (reference sequence). CDR3 nucleotides: TGCAGTGCTAGAGATCTCCAGGGCTACACCTTC. It yields the protein CSARDLQGYTF.

The J gene is TRBJ2-2, the V gene TRBV29-1; 8 bases are shared with TRBD2. Germline V lookup: CDR1 SQVTM, CDR2 ANQGSEA. This CDR3 is built from 14 residues. The J segment lost 2 bases and the V segment lost 7 bases, leaving 6 bases of the junction unmatched. CDR3 amino acids: CSAGGGANTGELFF. The CDR3 region has the DNA TGCAGCGCCGGGGGGGGGGCCAACACCGGGGAGCTGTTTTTT.

Many counts were recorded for this clonotype. This chain joins TRBV30 and TRBJ2-3; 13 nucleotides match TRBD2. The trim removed 3 bases at V and 9 bases at J, leaving 6 bases unmatched. The CDR3 covers 14 residues. Germline V gene sequence: CDR1 GTSNPN, CDR2 SVGIG (reference sequence). In DNA, the CDR3 is TGTGCCTGGAGGCCGGGACTAGCGGGATTGACGCAGTATTTT. This translates into CAWRPGLAGLTQYF.

As for this clonotype: The junction departs from germline at one end; a sequencing error may be responsible. This chain connects TRBV7-9 to TRBJ2-7, with D maybe TRBD2 (5 bases). CDR1 and CDR2 from the germline V gene are SEHNR and FQNEAQ (reference sequence). CDR3 length equals 13 residues. The CDR3 loop reads CASSPEGFYGQYF. As DNA, the CDR3 is TGTGCCAGCAGCCCTGAGGGCTTCTACGGGCAGTACTTC.

The chain is built from TRBV10-3 and TRBJ1-1; D is ambiguous. This CDR3 has 12 residues. Germline CDR1 and CDR2: ENHRY and SYGVKD. Trimming removed 3 bases from V and 8 bases from J, with 10 bases in between. The CDR3 nucleotides are TGTGCCATCAGTGACGGGCGAGCGGAAGCTTTCTTT. Protein sequence: CAISDGRAEAFF.

In its sample, this clonotype was seen many times. The V gene is TRBV14, the J gene TRBJ2-5; D unresolved. The CDR3 has 15 amino acids. The V gene lost 0 bases and the J gene lost 5 bases, with 13 bases spanning the gap. The germline CDR1 and CDR2 sequences are SGHDN and FVKESK. CDR3 in DNA: TGTGCCAGCAGCCAAGAAAAAGGAGCTTACGAGACCCAGTACTTC. Translated: CASSQEKGAYETQYF.

The chain carries TRBV18 and TRBJ2-7, with D unclear. Germline-derived CDR1 and CDR2 are KGHSH and LQKENI. The CDR3 contains 13 residues. V shed 7 bases and J shed 3 bases, with 13 bases lying between them. CDR3 coding DNA: TGTGCCAGCTTACCGTCCCAGGTCTACGAGCAGTACTTC. It specifies CASLPSQVYEQYF.